This is a list of T cell receptor beta chains from one sample in a study of control samples from healthy donors and cancer patients. Clones were sequenced by immunoSEQ multiplex PCR, and TCRdb holds only the in-frame ones, with some missing. The sample lists about 80,000 clones; 91% were seen once. The sample comprised blood. All receptors derive from a man aged 50-60 years in good health. Each CDR3 is given with its conserved first and last residue. The order of the fields is clone size, V gene, D gene, J gene, CDR3 DNA, CDR3 protein. The D gene is left open where the match is weak. Not every row has a clone size; where given, it reads once, few, many or a size class.

>-|TRBV10-3|-|TRBJ1-2
TGTGCCATCAGTGAGGACAGGTCCAAGAACTATGGCTACACCTTC
CAISEDRSKNYGYTF
>-|TRBV9|-|TRBJ1-5
TGTGCCAGCAGCGTAGCGGATAGCAATCAGCCCCAGCATTTT
CASSVADSNQPQHF
>-|TRBV19|-|TRBJ1-4
TGTGCCAGTAGTATAGATAGGGGGACTAATGAAAAACTGTTTTTT
CASSIDRGTNEKLFF
>-|TRBV29-1|TRBD1|TRBJ1-1
TGCAGCGGGAGGCAATACAGGGGGAACACTGAAGCTTTCTTT
CSGRQYRGNTEAFF
>-|TRBV2|-|TRBJ1-1
TGTGCCAGCAGCCCCGAACTCACCTTGAACACTGAAGCTTTCTTT
CASSPELTLNTEAFF
>-|TRBV6-5|-|TRBJ1-5
TGTGCCAGCAGTTACGGCAGGAATCAGCCCCAGCATTTT
CASSYGRNQPQHF
>-|TRBV11-2|-|TRBJ2-2
TGTGCCAGCAGCTTGGGAACCGGGGAGCTGTTTTTT
CASSLGTGELFF
>-|TRBV29-1|-|TRBJ1-2
TGCAGCGTCGCCCGGGACGTTAACTATGGCTACACCTTC
CSVARDVNYGYTF
>once|TRBV19|TRBD2|TRBJ2-5
TGTGCCAGTTCCGGGACTAGCGGGGGAGAAGAGACCCAGTACTTC
CASSGTSGGEETQYF
>-|TRBV18|-|TRBJ1-2
TGTGCCAGCTCTTCACCAGGCGCAGACTATGGCTACACCTTC
CASSSPGADYGYTF
>-|TRBV27|-|TRBJ1-1
TGTGCCGGCGCGAGTTCTTTCGACTCCCCCCGAAGCGACACTGAAGCTTTCTTT
CAGASSFDSPRSDTEAFF
>-|TRBV3-1/TRBV3-2|-|TRBJ2-7
TGTGCCAGCAGCCAGACTGTAGCCTCCTACGAGCAGTACTTC
CASSQTVASYEQYF
>-|TRBV27|-|TRBJ2-2
TGTGCCAGCAGTAAGGGGAACACCGGGGAGCTGTTTTTT
CASSKGNTGELFF
>few|TRBV2|-|TRBJ2-7
TGTGCCAGTCTACAGGGACGCGAGCAGTACTTC
CASLQGREQYF
>-|TRBV9|TRBD1|TRBJ1-6
TGTGCCAGCAGCGTAAGGACAGGGACGGGAAATTCACCCCTCCACTTT
CASSVRTGTGNSPLHF
>few|TRBV27|TRBD1|TRBJ1-5
TGTGCCAGCAGTACAGGACAGGGTTTCAATCAGCCCCAGCATTTT
CASSTGQGFNQPQHF
>few|TRBV11-2|TRBD1|TRBJ1-6
TGTGCCAGCAGCCCCCCAGGGGGGACAAATTCACCCCTCCACTTT
CASSPPGGTNSPLHF
>once|TRBV14|-|TRBJ1-6
TGTGCCAGCAGCCAAGAAGCAGACGGTTATAATTCACCCCTCCACTTT
CASSQEADGYNSPLHF
>once|TRBV7-2|TRBD1|TRBJ1-5
TGTGCCAGCAGCTTTGGGGGACAGGGTTATCAGCCCCAGCATTTT
CASSFGGQGYQPQHF
>-|TRBV18|TRBD1|TRBJ1-2
TGTGCCAGCTCACCAGACAGGGCCCCTCTCTATGGCTACACCTTC
CASSPDRAPLYGYTF
>-|TRBV6-5|TRBD2|TRBJ2-3
TGTGCCAGCAGTAGCGGGGGGGTTAGCACAGATACGCAGTATTTT
CASSSGGVSTDTQYF
>-|TRBV6-2/TRBV6-3|-|TRBJ2-7
TGTGCCAGCAGTCAGGGAGCCTACGAGCAGTACTTC
CASSQGAYEQYF
>-|TRBV5-6|-|TRBJ2-7
TGTGCCAGCAGCTTGCGAGCAGGGGCGAGCTCCTACGAGCAGTACTTC
CASSLRAGASSYEQYF
>-|TRBV30|-|TRBJ2-2
TGTGCCTGGAGGGGTCAGAACACCGGGGAGCTGTTTTTT
CAWRGQNTGELFF
>-|TRBV30|-|TRBJ2-3
TGTGCCTGGAGTGTAGGGAGCACAGATACGCAGTATTTT
CAWSVGSTDTQYF
>-|TRBV12-5|-|TRBJ1-1
TGTGCTAGTGCCTACGGGACACCGAACACTGAAGCTTTCTTT
CASAYGTPNTEAFF
>-|TRBV18|-|TRBJ1-2
TGTGCCAGCTCACCACCAGCAGGGAGCGGCTACACCTTC
CASSPPAGSGYTF
>-|TRBV6-1|-|TRBJ1-3
TGTGCCAGCAGTGGTCCAATTATGGGGTCCCGTGGAAACACCATATATTTT
CASSGPIMGSRGNTIYF
>-|TRBV15|-|TRBJ2-3
TGTGCCACCAGCAGAGATAGGGGGGGGCGCACAGATACGCAGTATTTT
CATSRDRGGRTDTQYF
>-|TRBV2|TRBD1|TRBJ1-4
TGTGCCAGCAGGCGACAGGGGAATGAAAAACTGTTTTTT
CASRRQGNEKLFF
>-|TRBV5-1|TRBD1|TRBJ2-1
TGCGCCAGCAGCTTGGGGGGAATGGGACAGGGATACAATGAGCAGTTCTTC
CASSLGGMGQGYNEQFF
>once|TRBV12-5|-|TRBJ1-5
TGTGCTAGTGGTTCCGGGACACAGGTAGAGCCCCAGCATTTT
CASGSGTQVEPQHF
>-|TRBV10-3|TRBD1|TRBJ1-2
TGTGCCATCAGTGAAGCAGGGGGTAACTATGGCTACACCTTC
CAISEAGGNYGYTF
>-|TRBV19|-|TRBJ1-4
TGTGCCAGTCGGTTAAGAGATAATGAAAAACTGTTTTTT
CASRLRDNEKLFF
>-|TRBV7-2|TRBD1|TRBJ1-1
TGTGCCAGCAGCCCAGAAGGGACAGGGGGTTTGGGATTTACTGAAGCTTTCTTT
CASSPEGTGGLGFTEAFF
>-|TRBV5-4|-|TRBJ1-1
TGTGCCAGCAGTATGACGGTTTCGAACACTGAAGCTTTCTTT
CASSMTVSNTEAFF
>-|TRBV3-1/TRBV3-2|-|TRBJ1-4
TGTGCCAGCAGCCAGCTTAGGGGGGTTCAGTCACTGTTTTTT
CASSQLRGVQSLFF
>-|TRBV6-2/TRBV6-3|-|TRBJ1-2
TGTGCCAGCAGTAACCAGGGCTGGGGCTACACCTTC
CASSNQGWGYTF
>-|TRBV14|-|TRBJ2-2
TGTGCCAGCAGCCAAGGGGACCCAGGGAACACCGGGGAGCTGTTTTTT
CASSQGDPGNTGELFF
>-|TRBV5-1|-|TRBJ1-5
TGCGCCAGCAGCCCTATGGGGGACATAAATCAGCCCCAGCATTTT
CASSPMGDINQPQHF
>once|TRBV7-9|-|TRBJ1-4
TGTGCCAGCAGCTTAGCGGCGGCAACTAATGAAAAACTGTTTTTT
CASSLAAATNEKLFF